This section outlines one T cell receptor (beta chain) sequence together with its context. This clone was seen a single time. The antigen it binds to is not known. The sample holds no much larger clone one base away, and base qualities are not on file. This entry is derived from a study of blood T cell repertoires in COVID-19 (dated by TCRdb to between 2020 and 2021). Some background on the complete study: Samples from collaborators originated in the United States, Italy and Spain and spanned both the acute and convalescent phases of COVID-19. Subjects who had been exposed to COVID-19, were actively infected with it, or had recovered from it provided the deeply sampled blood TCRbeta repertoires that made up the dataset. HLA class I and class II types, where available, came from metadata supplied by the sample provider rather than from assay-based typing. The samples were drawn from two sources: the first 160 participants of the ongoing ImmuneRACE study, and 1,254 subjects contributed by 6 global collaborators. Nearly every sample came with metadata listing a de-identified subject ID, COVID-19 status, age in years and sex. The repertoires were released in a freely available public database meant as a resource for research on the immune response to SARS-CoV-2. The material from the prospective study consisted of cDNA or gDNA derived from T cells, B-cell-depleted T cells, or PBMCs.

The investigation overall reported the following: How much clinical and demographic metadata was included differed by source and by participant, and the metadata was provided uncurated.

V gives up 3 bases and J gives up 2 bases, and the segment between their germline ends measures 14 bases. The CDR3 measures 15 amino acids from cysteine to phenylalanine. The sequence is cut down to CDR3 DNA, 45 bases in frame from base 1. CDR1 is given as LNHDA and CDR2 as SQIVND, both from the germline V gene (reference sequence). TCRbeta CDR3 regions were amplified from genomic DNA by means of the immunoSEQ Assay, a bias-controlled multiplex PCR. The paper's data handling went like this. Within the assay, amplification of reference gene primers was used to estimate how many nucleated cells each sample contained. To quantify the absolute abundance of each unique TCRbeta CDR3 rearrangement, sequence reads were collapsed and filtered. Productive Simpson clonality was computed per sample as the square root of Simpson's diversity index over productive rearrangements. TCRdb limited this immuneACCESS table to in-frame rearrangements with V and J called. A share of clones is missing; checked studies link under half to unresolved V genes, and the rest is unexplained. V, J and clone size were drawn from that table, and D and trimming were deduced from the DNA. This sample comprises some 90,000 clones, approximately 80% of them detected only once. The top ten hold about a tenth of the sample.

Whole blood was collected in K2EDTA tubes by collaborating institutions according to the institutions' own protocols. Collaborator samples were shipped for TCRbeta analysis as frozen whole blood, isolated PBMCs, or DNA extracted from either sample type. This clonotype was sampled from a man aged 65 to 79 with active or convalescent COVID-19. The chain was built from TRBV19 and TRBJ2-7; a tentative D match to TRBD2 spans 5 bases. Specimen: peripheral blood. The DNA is TGTGCCAGTAGTATTTTCAGCGGAGAGACCTACGAGCAGTACTTC. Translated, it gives CASSIFSGETYEQYF.